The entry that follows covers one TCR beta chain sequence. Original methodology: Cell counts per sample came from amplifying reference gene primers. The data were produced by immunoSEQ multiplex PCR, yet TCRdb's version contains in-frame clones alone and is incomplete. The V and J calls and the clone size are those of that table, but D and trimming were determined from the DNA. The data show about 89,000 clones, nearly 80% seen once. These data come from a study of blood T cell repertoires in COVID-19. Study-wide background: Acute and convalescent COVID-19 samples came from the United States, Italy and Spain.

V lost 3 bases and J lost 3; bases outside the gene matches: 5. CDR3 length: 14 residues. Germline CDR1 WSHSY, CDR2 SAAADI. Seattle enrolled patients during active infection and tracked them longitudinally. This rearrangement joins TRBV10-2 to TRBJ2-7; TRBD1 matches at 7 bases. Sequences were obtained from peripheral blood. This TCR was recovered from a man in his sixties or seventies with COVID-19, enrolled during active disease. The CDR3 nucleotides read TGCGCCAGCAGTGATAGACAGGGAAACTACGAGCAGTACTTC. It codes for CASSDRQGNYEQYF.